This TCR beta chain was sequenced in a study of neurological immune-mediated disorders. This CDR3 region has 11 residues. Worth noting for this clonotype: A much larger clone lies one base from this, so it may be a read error.

In TCRdb, the 5' RACE reads were re-called with MiXCR into one record per CDR3 protein. Of around 80,000 distinct CDR3 sequences in the sample, approximately 10% were seen once. V is TRBV12-3 or TRBV12-4 and J is TRBJ2-7, with TRBD2 identical over 8 bases. The receptor was derived from a man aged 35 to 55 in good health. Specimen: PBMCs. The DNA of the CDR3 is TGTGCCAGCAGTCTGGGCCCCGGGGGGGTCTTC. Translating it yields CASSLGPGGVF.